This TCR beta chain stems from a study of T-cell reconstitution after alpha-beta-depleted transplantation in children. This clonotype occurred many times. It was with unique molecular identifiers that the TCRbeta library was prepared. TCRdb processed the PCR reads anew with MiXCR; each CDR3 protein has one entry. The table has about 230,000 distinct CDR3 sequences, about 9.2% seen once. The CDR3 is made up of 15 amino acids. CDR1 is SGHKS and CDR2 is YYEKEE in the germline V gene (reference sequence). The V end lost 0 bases, the J end lost 0 bases, and 10 bases lay between the germline ends. This clonotype was obtained from a human donor who donated a stem cell graft to a child with acute lymphoblastic leukemia. The sample was PBMCs from the stem cell graft donor, taken from the stem cell graft. The V call is TRBV5-5, the J call TRBJ2-7, with D hard to call. Here the CDR3 reads CASSLEAAASYEQYF. Written as DNA, the CDR3 is TGTGCCAGCAGCTTGGAGGCCGCAGCCTCCTACGAGCAGTACTTC.